The rows below give T cell receptor beta chains drawn from one sample of a study of T cell changes during pregnancy in multiple sclerosis. The protocol was immunoSEQ multiplex PCR, while the TCRdb copy is restricted to in-frame clones and leaves out a portion. This sample yields 15,000 to 20,000 clones, of which roughly 96% are seen a single time; 0.8% to 0.95% belongs to the top ten. Sequencing was performed on peripheral blood, taken in the third trimester of pregnancy. The source is a female donor with multiple sclerosis, enrolled in a pregnancy study. Each CDR3 is given with its conserved first and last residue. A D gene is named only where the DNA matches it firmly. Rows give clone size only sometimes, using once, few, many, or a class for an expanded clone.

- TRBD1 TRBJ2-7 TRBV2 TGTGCCAGCCGCGGGACAGGGGGCTCCTACGAGCAGTACTTC CASRGTGGSYEQYF
- TRBD1 TRBJ1-1 TRBV29-1 TGCAGCGTGCCCGGGACAGGGGGAAACACTGAAGCTTTCTTT CSVPGTGGNTEAFF
- - TRBJ2-5 TRBV2 TGTGCCAGCCCGAACCAGGCGCAAGAGACCCAGTACTTC CASPNQAQETQYF
- TRBD1 TRBJ2-2 TRBV19 TGTGCCAGTAGTATCACCGGGACAGGGGGCGGCGGGGAGCTGTTTTTT CASSITGTGGGGELFF
- TRBD1 TRBJ1-1 TRBV7-9 TGTGCCAGCAGCTTACGGGACAGGGGGCTGAACACTGAAGCTTTCTTT CASSLRDRGLNTEAFF
- TRBD1 TRBJ2-5 TRBV7-3 TGTGCCAGCAGCTTATACAGGGGAGAGACCCAGTACTTC CASSLYRGETQYF
- - TRBJ1-4 TRBV9 TGTGCCAGCAGCCGTCGAGTAAATGAAAAACTGTTTTTT CASSRRVNEKLFF
- TRBD1 TRBJ1-3 TRBV7-8 TGTGCCAGCAGCTCGCGGGACAGAGGACGGGGCTCTGGAAACACCATATATTTT CASSSRDRGRGSGNTIYF
few - TRBJ1-2 TRBV4-2 TGTGCCAGCAGCCAAGATCAGGCCAGGCAGCCCTATGGCTACACCTTC CASSQDQARQPYGYTF
- TRBD1 TRBJ1-4 TRBV5-1 TGCGCCAGCAGCTTGGGGGACAGGAGGAATGAAAAACTGTTTTTT CASSLGDRRNEKLFF
- TRBD2 TRBJ2-1 TRBV27 TGTGCCAGCAGGATCTCTATGGGGAGGGATGTTGAGCAGTTCTTC CASRISMGRDVEQFF
- TRBD1 TRBJ1-1 TRBV2 TGTGCCAGCAGCCGTTATAGGGACAGGGGGGATAATAGTGAAGCTTTCTTT CASSRYRDRGDNSEAFF
- - TRBJ2-3 TRBV10-1 TGCGCCAGCAGTGATAGGGGAGGTGGAGATACGCAGTATTTT CASSDRGGGDTQYF
- - TRBJ2-1 TRBV2 TGTGCCAGCAGGATAGGGACTTACTCCTACAATGAGCAGTTCTTC CASRIGTYSYNEQFF
once - TRBJ2-2 TRBV27 TGTGCCAGCAGCACGACTAGGCTGGCCGGGGAGCTGTTTTTT CASSTTRLAGELFF
- TRBD2 TRBJ2-2 TRBV28 TGTGCCAGCAGTTTATGGGAACTAGCGGGAGGGCCCGGGGAGCTGTTTTTT CASSLWELAGGPGELFF
- - TRBJ2-3 TRBV7-9 TGTGCCAGCGTACCCTCGGGAGACGGCACAGATACGCAGTATTTT CASVPSGDGTDTQYF
- TRBD2 TRBJ2-3 TRBV13 TGTGCCAGCAGCCTATATCGTAGCGGGAGGACAGATACGCAGTATTTT CASSLYRSGRTDTQYF
- TRBD1 TRBJ1-4 TRBV27 TGTGCCAGCAGTCCGGGACAGGGAAGTTTTTGGGTCGGTGAAAAACTGTTTTTT CASSPGQGSFWVGEKLFF
once - TRBJ2-5 TRBV18 TGTGCCAGCTCCGACAACGGCCAAGAGACCCAGTACTTC CASSDNGQETQYF
- - TRBJ1-6 TRBV2 TGTGCCAGCAGACCAGAATATCTAGATAATTCACCCCTCCACTTT CASRPEYLDNSPLHF
- TRBD2 TRBJ2-7 TRBV29-1 TGCAGCGTTGACATCATCACTAGCGGGAGCACCTACGAGCAGTACTTC CSVDIITSGSTYEQYF
- - TRBJ2-1 TRBV6-1 TGTGCCAGCACCGAAAGGATGACTTCAAGTGAGCAGTTCTTC CASTERMTSSEQFF
- - TRBJ1-4 TRBV6-6 TGTGCCAGCAGTTATAGGACAGAAGGACGCGAAAAACTGTTTTTT CASSYRTEGREKLFF